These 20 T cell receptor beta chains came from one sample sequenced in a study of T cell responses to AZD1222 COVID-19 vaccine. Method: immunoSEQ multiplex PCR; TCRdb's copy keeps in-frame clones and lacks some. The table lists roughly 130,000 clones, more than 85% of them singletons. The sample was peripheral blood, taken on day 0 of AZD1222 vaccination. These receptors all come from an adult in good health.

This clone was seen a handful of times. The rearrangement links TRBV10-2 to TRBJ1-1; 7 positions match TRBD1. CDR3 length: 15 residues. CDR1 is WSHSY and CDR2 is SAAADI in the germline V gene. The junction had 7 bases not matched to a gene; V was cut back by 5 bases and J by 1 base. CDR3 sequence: CASSFNRGGNTEAFF. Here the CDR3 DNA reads TGCGCCAGCAGTTTCAACAGGGGTGGGAACACTGAAGCTTTCTTT.

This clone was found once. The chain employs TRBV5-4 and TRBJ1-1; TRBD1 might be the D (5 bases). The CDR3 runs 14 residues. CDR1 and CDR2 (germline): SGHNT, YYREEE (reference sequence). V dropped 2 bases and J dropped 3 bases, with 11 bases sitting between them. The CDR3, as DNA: TGTGCCAGCAGCTTAACGCAGGGAGACACTGAAGCTTTCTTT. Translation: CASSLTQGDTEAFF.

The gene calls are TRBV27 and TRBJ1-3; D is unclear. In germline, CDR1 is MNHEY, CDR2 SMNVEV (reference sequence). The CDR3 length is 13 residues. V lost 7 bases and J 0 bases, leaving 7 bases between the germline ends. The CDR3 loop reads CASTSTSGNTIYF. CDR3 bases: TGTGCCAGCACTTCAACCTCTGGAAACACCATATATTTT.

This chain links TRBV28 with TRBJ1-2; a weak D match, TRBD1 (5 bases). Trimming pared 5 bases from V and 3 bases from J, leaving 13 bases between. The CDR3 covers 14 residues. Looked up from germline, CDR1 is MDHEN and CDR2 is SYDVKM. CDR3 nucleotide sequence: TGTGCCAGCAGTCCCGATGCACAGGACTATGGCTACACCTTC. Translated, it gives CASSPDAQDYGYTF.

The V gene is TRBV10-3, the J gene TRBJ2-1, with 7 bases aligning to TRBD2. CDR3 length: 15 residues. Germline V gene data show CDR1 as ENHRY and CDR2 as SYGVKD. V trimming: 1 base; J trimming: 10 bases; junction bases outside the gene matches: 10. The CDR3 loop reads CAISELASGRMEQFF. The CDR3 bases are TGTGCCATCAGTGAGTTAGCTAGCGGTCGTATGGAGCAGTTCTTC.

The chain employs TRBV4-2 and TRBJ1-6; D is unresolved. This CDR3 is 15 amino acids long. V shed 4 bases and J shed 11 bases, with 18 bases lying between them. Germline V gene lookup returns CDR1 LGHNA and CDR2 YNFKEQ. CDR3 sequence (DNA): TGTGCCAGCAGCCGACAACCCCCTCCCGAAGCACCCCTCCACTTT. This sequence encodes CASSRQPPPEAPLHF.

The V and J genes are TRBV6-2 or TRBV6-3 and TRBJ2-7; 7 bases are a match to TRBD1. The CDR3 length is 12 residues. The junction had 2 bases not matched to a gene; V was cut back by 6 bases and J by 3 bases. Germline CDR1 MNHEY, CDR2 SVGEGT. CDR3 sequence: CASSGTVYEQYF. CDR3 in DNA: TGTGCCAGCAGCGGGACAGTCTACGAGCAGTACTTC.

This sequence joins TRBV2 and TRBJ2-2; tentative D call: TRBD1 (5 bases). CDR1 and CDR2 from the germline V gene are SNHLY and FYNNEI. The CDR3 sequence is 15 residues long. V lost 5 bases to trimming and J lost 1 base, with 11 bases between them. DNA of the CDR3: TGTGCCAGCAGTCTAGACAGAGTGAACACCGGGGAGCTGTTTTTT. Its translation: CASSLDRVNTGELFF. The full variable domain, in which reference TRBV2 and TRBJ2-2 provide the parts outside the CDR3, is EPEVTQTPSHQVTQMGQEVILRCVPISNHLYFYWYRQILGQKVEFLVSFYNNEISEKSEIFDDQFSVERPDGSNFTLKIRSTKLEDSAMYFCASSLDRVNTGELFFGEGSRLTVL.

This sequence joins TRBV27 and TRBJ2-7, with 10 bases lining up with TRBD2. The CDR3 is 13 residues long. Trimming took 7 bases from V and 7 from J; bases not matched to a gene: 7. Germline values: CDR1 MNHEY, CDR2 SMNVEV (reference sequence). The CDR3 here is CASNPAGGAEQYF. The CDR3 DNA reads TGTGCCAGCAATCCAGCGGGAGGGGCTGAGCAGTACTTC.

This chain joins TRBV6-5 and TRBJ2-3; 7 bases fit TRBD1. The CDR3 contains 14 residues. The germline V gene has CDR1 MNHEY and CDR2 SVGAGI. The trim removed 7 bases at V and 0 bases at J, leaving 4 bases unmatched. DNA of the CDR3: TGTGCCAGCATTTGGGGACAGAGCACAGATACGCAGTATTTT. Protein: CASIWGQSTDTQYF.

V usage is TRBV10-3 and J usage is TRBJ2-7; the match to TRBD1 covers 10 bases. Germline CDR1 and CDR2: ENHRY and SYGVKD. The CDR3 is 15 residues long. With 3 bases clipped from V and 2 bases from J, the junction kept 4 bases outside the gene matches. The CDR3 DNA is TGTGCCATCAGTGATAAGGGGACAGGGGCCTACGAGCAGTACTTC. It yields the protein CAISDKGTGAYEQYF.

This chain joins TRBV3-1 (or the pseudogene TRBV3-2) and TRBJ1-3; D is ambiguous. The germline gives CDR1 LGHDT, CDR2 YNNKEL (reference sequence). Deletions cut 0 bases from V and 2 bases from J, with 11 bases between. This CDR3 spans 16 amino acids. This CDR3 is CASSQEPPGTGNTIYF. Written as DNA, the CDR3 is TGTGCCAGCAGCCAAGAGCCCCCCGGGACTGGAAACACCATATATTTT.

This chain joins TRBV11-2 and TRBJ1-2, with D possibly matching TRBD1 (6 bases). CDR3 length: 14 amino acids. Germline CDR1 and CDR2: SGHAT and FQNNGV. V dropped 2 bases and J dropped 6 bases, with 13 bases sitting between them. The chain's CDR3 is CASSLFPGDHGYTF. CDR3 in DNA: TGTGCCAGCAGCTTATTTCCAGGGGATCATGGCTACACCTTC.

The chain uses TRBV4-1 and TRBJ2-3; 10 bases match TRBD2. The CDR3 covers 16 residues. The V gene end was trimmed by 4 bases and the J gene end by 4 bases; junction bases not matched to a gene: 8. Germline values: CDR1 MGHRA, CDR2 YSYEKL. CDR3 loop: CASSRTAGGPPDTQYF. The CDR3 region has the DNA TGCGCCAGCAGCCGAACAGCGGGAGGGCCCCCAGATACGCAGTATTTT.

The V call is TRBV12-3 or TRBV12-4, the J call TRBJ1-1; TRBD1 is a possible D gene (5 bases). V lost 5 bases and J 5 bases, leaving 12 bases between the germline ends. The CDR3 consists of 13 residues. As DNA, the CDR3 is TGTGCCAGCAGTCTCGACAGAGGGACTGAAGCTTTCTTT. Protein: CASSLDRGTEAFF.

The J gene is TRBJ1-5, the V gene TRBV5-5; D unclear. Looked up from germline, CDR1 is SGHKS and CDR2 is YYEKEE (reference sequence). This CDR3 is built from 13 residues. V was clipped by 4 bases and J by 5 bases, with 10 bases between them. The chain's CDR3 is CASSQDGDQPQHF. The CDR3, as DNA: TGTGCCAGCAGCCAGGACGGCGATCAGCCCCAGCATTTT.

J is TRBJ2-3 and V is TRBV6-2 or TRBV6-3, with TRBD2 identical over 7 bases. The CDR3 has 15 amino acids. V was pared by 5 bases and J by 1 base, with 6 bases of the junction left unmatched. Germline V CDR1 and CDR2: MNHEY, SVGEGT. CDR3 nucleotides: TGTGCCAGCAGTGCACCAGGGAGGGGCACAGATACGCAGTATTTT. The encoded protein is CASSAPGRGTDTQYF.

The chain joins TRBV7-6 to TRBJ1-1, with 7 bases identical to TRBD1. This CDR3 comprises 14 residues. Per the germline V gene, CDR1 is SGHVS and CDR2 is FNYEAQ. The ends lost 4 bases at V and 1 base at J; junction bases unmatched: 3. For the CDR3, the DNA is TGTGCCAGCAGCTCAGGACAGGAGAACACTGAAGCTTTCTTT. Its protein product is CASSSGQENTEAFF. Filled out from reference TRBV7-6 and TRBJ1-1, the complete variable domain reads GAGVSQSPRYKVTKRGQDVALRCDPISGHVSLYWYRQALGQGPEFLTYFNYEAQQDKSGLPNDRFSAERPEGSISTLTIQRTEQRDSAMYRCASSSGQENTEAFFGQGTRLTVV.

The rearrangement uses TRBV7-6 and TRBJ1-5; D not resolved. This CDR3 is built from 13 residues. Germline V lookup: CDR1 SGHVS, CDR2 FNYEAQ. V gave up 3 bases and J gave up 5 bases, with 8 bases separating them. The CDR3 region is CASSFQGDQPQHF. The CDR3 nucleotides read TGTGCCAGCAGCTTCCAAGGCGATCAGCCCCAGCATTTT.

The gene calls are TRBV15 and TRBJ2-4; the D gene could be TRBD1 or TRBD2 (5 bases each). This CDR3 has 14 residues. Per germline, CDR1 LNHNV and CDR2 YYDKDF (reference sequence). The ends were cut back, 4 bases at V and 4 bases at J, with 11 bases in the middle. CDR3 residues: CATSTPGRKNIQYF. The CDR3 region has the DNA TGTGCCACCAGCACTCCGGGACGAAAAAACATTCAGTACTTC.